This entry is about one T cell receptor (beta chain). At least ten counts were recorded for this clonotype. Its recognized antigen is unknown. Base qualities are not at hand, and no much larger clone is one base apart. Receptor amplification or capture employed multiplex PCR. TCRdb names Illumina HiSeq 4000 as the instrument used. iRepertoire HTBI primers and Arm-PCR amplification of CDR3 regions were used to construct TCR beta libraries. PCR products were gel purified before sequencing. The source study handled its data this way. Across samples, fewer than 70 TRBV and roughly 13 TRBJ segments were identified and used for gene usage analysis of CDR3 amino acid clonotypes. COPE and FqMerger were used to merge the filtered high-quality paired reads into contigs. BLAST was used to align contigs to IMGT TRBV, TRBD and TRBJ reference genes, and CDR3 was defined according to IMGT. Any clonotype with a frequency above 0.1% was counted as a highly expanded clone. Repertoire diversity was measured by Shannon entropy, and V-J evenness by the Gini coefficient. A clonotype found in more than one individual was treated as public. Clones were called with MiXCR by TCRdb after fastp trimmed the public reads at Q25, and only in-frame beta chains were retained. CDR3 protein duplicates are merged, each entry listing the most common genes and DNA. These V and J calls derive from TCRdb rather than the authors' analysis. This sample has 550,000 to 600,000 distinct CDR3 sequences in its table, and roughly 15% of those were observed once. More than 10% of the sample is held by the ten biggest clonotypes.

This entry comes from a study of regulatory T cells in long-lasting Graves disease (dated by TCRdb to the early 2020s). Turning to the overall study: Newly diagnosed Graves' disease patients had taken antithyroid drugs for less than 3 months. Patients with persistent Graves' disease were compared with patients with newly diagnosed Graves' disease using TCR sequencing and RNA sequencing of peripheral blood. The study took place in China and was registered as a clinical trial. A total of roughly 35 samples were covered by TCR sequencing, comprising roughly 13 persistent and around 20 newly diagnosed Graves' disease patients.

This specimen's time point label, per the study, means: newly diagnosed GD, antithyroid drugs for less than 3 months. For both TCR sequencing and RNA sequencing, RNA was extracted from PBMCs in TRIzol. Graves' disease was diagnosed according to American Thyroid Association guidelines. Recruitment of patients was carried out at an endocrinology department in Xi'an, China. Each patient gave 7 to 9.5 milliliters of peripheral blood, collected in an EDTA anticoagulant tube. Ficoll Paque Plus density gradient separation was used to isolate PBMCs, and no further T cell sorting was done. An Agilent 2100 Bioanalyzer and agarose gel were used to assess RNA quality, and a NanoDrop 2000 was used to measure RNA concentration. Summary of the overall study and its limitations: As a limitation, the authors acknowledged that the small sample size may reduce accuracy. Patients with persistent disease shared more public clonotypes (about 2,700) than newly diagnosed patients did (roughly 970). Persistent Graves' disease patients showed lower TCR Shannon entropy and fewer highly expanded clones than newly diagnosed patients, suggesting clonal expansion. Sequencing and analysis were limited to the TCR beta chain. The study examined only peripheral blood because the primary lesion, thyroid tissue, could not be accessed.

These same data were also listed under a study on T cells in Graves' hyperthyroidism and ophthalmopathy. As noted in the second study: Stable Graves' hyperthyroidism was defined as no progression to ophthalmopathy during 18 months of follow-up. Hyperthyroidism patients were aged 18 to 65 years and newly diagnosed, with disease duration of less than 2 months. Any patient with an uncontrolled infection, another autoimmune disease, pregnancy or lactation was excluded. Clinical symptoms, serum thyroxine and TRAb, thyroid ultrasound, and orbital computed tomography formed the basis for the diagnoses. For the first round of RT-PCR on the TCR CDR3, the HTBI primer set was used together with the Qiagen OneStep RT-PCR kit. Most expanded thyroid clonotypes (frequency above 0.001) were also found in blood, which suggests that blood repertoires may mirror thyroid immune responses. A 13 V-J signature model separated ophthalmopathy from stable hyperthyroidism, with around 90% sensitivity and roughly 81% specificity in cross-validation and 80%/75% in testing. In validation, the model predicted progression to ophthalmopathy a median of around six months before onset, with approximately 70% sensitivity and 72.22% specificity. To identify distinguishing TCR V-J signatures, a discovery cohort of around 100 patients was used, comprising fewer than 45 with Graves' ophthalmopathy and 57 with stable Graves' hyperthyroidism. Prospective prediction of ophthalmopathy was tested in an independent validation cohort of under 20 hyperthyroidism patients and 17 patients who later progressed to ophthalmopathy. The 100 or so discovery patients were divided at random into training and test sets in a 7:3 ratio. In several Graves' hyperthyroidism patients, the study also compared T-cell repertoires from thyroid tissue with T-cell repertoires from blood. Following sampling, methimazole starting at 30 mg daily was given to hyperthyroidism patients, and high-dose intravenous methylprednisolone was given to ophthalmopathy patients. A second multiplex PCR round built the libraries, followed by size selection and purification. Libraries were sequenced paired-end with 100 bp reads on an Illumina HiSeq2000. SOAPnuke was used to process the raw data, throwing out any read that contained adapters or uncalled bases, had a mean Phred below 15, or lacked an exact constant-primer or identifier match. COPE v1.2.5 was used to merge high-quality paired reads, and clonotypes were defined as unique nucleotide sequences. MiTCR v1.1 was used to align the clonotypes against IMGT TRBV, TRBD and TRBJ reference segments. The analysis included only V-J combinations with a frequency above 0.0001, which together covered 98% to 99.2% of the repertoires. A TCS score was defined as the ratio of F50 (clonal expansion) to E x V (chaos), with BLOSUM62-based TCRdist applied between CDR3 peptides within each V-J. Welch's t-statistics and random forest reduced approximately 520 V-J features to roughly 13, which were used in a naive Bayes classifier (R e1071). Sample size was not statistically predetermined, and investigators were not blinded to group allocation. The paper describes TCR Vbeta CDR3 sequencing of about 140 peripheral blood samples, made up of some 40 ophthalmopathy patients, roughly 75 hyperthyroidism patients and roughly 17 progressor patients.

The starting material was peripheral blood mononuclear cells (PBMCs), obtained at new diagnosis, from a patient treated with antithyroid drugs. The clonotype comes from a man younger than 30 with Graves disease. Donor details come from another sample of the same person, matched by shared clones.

The CDR3 sequence is CASSSRPRYDYEQYF. In nucleotide form, the sequence is TGTGCCAGCAGTTCTCGACCGAGGTATGATTACGAGCAGTACTTC. The chain is made from TRBV28 and TRBJ2-7, with no D gene named confidently. The CDR3 measures 15 amino acids from cysteine to phenylalanine. This entry keeps only the CDR3 DNA: 45 bases, framed from base 1. For CDR1 and CDR2, the germline V gene lists MDHEN and SYDVKM. Trimming takes 4 bases from V and 4 bases from J, and the germline ends sit 17 bases apart.